This T cell receptor beta chain was retrieved from a study of blood T cell repertoires in COVID-19. The wider study: The study drew acute and convalescent COVID-19 samples from the United States, Italy and Spain. T cells, B-cell-depleted T cells, or PBMCs supplied cDNA or gDNA.

The V and J ends lost 4 bases and 4 bases respectively, with 11 bases between them. This CDR3 region has 13 residues. Germline assignment: CDR1 SGHNT and CDR2 YYREEE (reference sequence). Authors' analysis steps: Amplification of reference gene primers provided the estimated nucleated cell counts. Libraries were prepared by immunoSEQ multiplex PCR; TCRdb keeps only in-frame clonotypes and omits some of them. The V and J calls and the clone size are those of that table, but D and trimming were determined from the DNA. The table has a few hundred thousand clones, roughly 90% seen once. A few counts support this clone.

Sequencing was carried out using peripheral blood. The sequence came from a man in his 60s who had recovered from COVID-19. The chain combines TRBV5-4 with TRBJ2-5; perhaps TRBD1 as D (6 bases). The CDR3 here is CASSLQGPETQYF. CDR3 nucleotide sequence: TGTGCCAGCAGCCTCCAGGGGCCAGAGACCCAGTACTTC.